These T cell receptor beta chains were read from a single sample in a study of blood T cell repertoires in COVID-19. Assay used: immunoSEQ multiplex PCR; TCRdb lists only in-frame clones, some missing. The sample has 360,000 or so clones, less than 90% seen once. Input material: PBMCs or T cells enriched from blood (not recorded which). These receptors were taken from a woman aged 45-65 years who had recovered from COVID-19. Each CDR3 is given with its conserved first and last residue. Fields, in order: J gene, D gene, clone size, V gene, CDR3 DNA, CDR3 protein. A D gene is named only where the DNA matches it firmly. Rows may omit the clone size; those that give it use once, few, many or a size class.

J: TRBJ1-2
D: -
size: -
V: TRBV18
DNA: TGTGCCAGCTCACCACCGTCGGACAATCCGGGCTACACCTTC
CDR3: CASSPPSDNPGYTF

J: TRBJ2-7
D: -
size: few
V: TRBV19
DNA: TGTGCCAGTAGTATCAGGGCAGGGGACGTAGAGCAGTACTTC
CDR3: CASSIRAGDVEQYF

J: TRBJ2-5
D: TRBD2
size: -
V: TRBV7-9
DNA: TGTGCCAGCAGCTTAGCGGAGGGCCTAGCGGGGTTGTCGGAGACCCAGTACTTC
CDR3: CASSLAEGLAGLSETQYF

J: TRBJ2-7
D: -
size: -
V: TRBV30
DNA: TGTGCCTGGAGTGTAAGTGGTCAGACCTACGAGCAGTACTTC
CDR3: CAWSVSGQTYEQYF

J: TRBJ1-2
D: -
size: -
V: TRBV4-2
DNA: TGTGCCAGCAGCCAAGATCGCGGAGCCAGGGCGTATGGCTACACCTTC
CDR3: CASSQDRGARAYGYTF

J: TRBJ2-7
D: -
size: -
V: TRBV6-2/TRBV6-3
DNA: TGTGCCAGCAGTTACCCGACGACACGTCGCGAGCAGTACTTC
CDR3: CASSYPTTRREQYF

J: TRBJ2-3
D: TRBD2
size: -
V: TRBV7-9
DNA: TGTGCCAGCAGCTTACCCACCGGGACTAGCGGGGGACTCACAGATACGCAGTATTTT
CDR3: CASSLPTGTSGGLTDTQYF

J: TRBJ1-3
D: TRBD1
size: -
V: TRBV2
DNA: TGTGCCAGCAGTAGGACAGGGGGTAACACCATATATTTT
CDR3: CASSRTGGNTIYF

J: TRBJ1-1
D: TRBD1
size: once
V: TRBV4-3
DNA: TGCGCCAGCAGCCAAGGGCCGGGTGGACAGGGAAGGAGGAACACTGAAGCTTTCTTT
CDR3: CASSQGPGGQGRRNTEAFF

J: TRBJ2-1
D: TRBD2
size: -
V: TRBV19
DNA: TGTGCCAGTAGTATAGTAGCGGGAGGCTCCTACAATGAGCAGTTCTTC
CDR3: CASSIVAGGSYNEQFF

J: TRBJ2-7
D: -
size: -
V: TRBV5-1
DNA: TGCGCCAGCAGCCCATCCGAGGGCTACGAGCAGTACTTC
CDR3: CASSPSEGYEQYF

J: TRBJ1-6
D: TRBD1
size: few
V: TRBV6-5
DNA: TGTGCCATGCGACAGGGGAACAATTCACCCCTCCACTTT
CDR3: CAMRQGNNSPLHF

J: TRBJ1-1
D: -
size: -
V: TRBV12-3/TRBV12-4
DNA: TGTGCCAGCAGTTTTTCCAGGGTAGCTTTCTTT
CDR3: CASSFSRVAFF

J: TRBJ1-2
D: TRBD1
size: once
V: TRBV3-1/TRBV3-2
DNA: TGTGCCAGCAGCCAGAGGACAGGGGGGTATGGCTACACCTTC
CDR3: CASSQRTGGYGYTF

J: TRBJ2-7
D: TRBD1
size: -
V: TRBV27
DNA: TGTGCCAGCAGTAGGACAGGGGTCCCCTACGAGCAGTACTTC
CDR3: CASSRTGVPYEQYF

J: TRBJ1-2
D: -
size: once
V: TRBV6-1
DNA: TGTGCCAGCAGTGAATATACACCCATCGCCTATGGCTACACCTTC
CDR3: CASSEYTPIAYGYTF

J: TRBJ1-1
D: -
size: few
V: TRBV6-4
DNA: TGTGCCAGCAGTGTGGGGGGGAACACTGAAGCTTTCTTT
CDR3: CASSVGGNTEAFF

J: TRBJ2-6
D: -
size: -
V: TRBV19
DNA: TGTGCCAGTACCCCGTACAGTGTCTCTGGGGCCAACGTCCTGACTTTC
CDR3: CASTPYSVSGANVLTF

J: TRBJ1-2
D: TRBD1
size: -
V: TRBV6-6
DNA: TGTGCCAGCAGCGGACAGGGATCCCCCGGTGGCTACACCTTC
CDR3: CASSGQGSPGGYTF

J: TRBJ1-2
D: -
size: once
V: TRBV5-1
DNA: TGCGCCAGCAGCTTGGACCCCGGGGTTAACTATGGCTACACCTTC
CDR3: CASSLDPGVNYGYTF

J: TRBJ1-6
D: -
size: -
V: TRBV3-1/TRBV3-2
DNA: TGTGCCAGCACCCCAAGAGTAGGGCAGGGGATTTCACCCCTCCACTTT
CDR3: CASTPRVGQGISPLHF

J: TRBJ1-1
D: -
size: -
V: TRBV19
DNA: TGTGCCAGTAGTACTAGGACAGTTGAAGCTTTCTTT
CDR3: CASSTRTVEAFF

J: TRBJ1-5
D: TRBD1
size: -
V: TRBV3-1/TRBV3-2
DNA: TGTGCCAGCAGCCAATCTACTACGACAGGGCGCCAGCCCCAGCATTTT
CDR3: CASSQSTTTGRQPQHF

J: TRBJ2-2
D: TRBD2
size: -
V: TRBV27
DNA: TGTGCCAGCAGCCTAAGGGCGGGGGGGCCCTCCGGGGAGCTGTTTTTT
CDR3: CASSLRAGGPSGELFF

J: TRBJ2-7
D: -
size: few
V: TRBV18
DNA: TGTGCCAGCTCACCAGATCAGGGCACCCACGAGCAGTACTTC
CDR3: CASSPDQGTHEQYF

J: TRBJ1-6
D: TRBD1
size: -
V: TRBV11-3
DNA: TGTGCCAGCAGCTTAGGAGGACAGGGCAATTCACCCCTCCACTTT
CDR3: CASSLGGQGNSPLHF

J: TRBJ1-2
D: TRBD1
size: -
V: TRBV5-4
DNA: TGTGCCAGCAGCTTCGACAGGGCTAACTATGGCTACACCTTC
CDR3: CASSFDRANYGYTF

J: TRBJ1-5
D: -
size: -
V: TRBV30
DNA: TGTGCCTGGAGTTTAAATAGCAATCAGCCCCAGCATTTT
CDR3: CAWSLNSNQPQHF

J: TRBJ2-3
D: -
size: -
V: TRBV11-2
DNA: TGTGCCAGCAGCTTAGCCGGGGATACGCAGTATTTT
CDR3: CASSLAGDTQYF

J: TRBJ1-1
D: -
size: -
V: TRBV2
DNA: TGTGCCAGCAGTGAGGTCTGGGGAGAGACTGAAGCTTTCTTT
CDR3: CASSEVWGETEAFF

J: TRBJ1-1
D: -
size: -
V: TRBV5-1
DNA: TGCGCCAGCAAAACCGGGACAAAGAACACTGAAGCTTTCTTT
CDR3: CASKTGTKNTEAFF

J: TRBJ1-6
D: TRBD1
size: -
V: TRBV10-3
DNA: TGTGCCATCAGTTCGACGGACAGGTATAATTCACCCCTCCACTTT
CDR3: CAISSTDRYNSPLHF

J: TRBJ1-1
D: TRBD1
size: -
V: TRBV30
DNA: TGTGCCTGGAGCCGACAGGGGGGAATAGCAGCTTTCTTT
CDR3: CAWSRQGGIAAFF

J: TRBJ2-3
D: -
size: -
V: TRBV4-1
DNA: TGCGCCAGCAGCCCGCTCGATGCGGGTCTCACAGATACGCAGTATTTT
CDR3: CASSPLDAGLTDTQYF

J: TRBJ1-1
D: -
size: few
V: TRBV2
DNA: TGTGCCAGCAGTGAACTTCCGGGGAGGAACACTGAAGCTTTCTTT
CDR3: CASSELPGRNTEAFF

J: TRBJ1-1
D: -
size: -
V: TRBV7-9
DNA: TGTGCCAGCGGGGCCACGGGTACTGAAGCTTTCTTT
CDR3: CASGATGTEAFF

J: TRBJ1-2
D: TRBD1
size: few
V: TRBV2
DNA: TGTGCCAGCAACCAAGGACAGGTAATCGGCTACACCTTC
CDR3: CASNQGQVIGYTF

J: TRBJ1-5
D: -
size: -
V: TRBV28
DNA: TGTGCCAGCAGGCAGGGTTCTCAGCCCCAGCATTTT
CDR3: CASRQGSQPQHF

J: TRBJ1-5
D: -
size: -
V: TRBV15
DNA: TGTGCCACCAGTGCGCAAGGCAATCAGCCCCAGCATTTT
CDR3: CATSAQGNQPQHF

J: TRBJ2-7
D: -
size: few
V: TRBV19
DNA: TGTGCCAGTAGTATGGGCGGCAGGGCCTACGAGCAGTACTTC
CDR3: CASSMGGRAYEQYF

J: TRBJ1-3
D: -
size: few
V: TRBV9
DNA: TGTGCCAGCAGCGTAGGACTCATCTCTGGAAACACCATATATTTT
CDR3: CASSVGLISGNTIYF

J: TRBJ2-7
D: -
size: -
V: TRBV2
DNA: TGTGCCAGCACGCCCGACAGGTACTACGAGCAGTACTTC
CDR3: CASTPDRYYEQYF

J: TRBJ1-1
D: TRBD1
size: -
V: TRBV6-2/TRBV6-3
DNA: TGTGCCAGCAGACCTGACAGGGGGGCGAAGAACACTGAAGCTTTCTTT
CDR3: CASRPDRGAKNTEAFF

J: TRBJ1-1
D: TRBD1
size: -
V: TRBV2
DNA: TGTGCCAGCGAAGGGACAGTAAGTGAAGCTTTCTTT
CDR3: CASEGTVSEAFF

J: TRBJ1-2
D: -
size: -
V: TRBV18
DNA: TGTGCCAGCTCACTAAACAGGGCCAACTATGGCTACACCTTC
CDR3: CASSLNRANYGYTF

J: TRBJ2-1
D: -
size: -
V: TRBV7-8
DNA: TGTGCCAGCAGGCGGGATACCAATGAGCAGTTCTTC
CDR3: CASRRDTNEQFF

J: TRBJ1-1
D: -
size: -
V: TRBV29-1
DNA: TGCAGCGTCGGAAGGACAGCTTTGAACACTGAAGCTTTCTTT
CDR3: CSVGRTALNTEAFF

J: TRBJ1-6
D: TRBD1
size: -
V: TRBV11-2
DNA: TGTGCCAGCAGCTTCAGGACAGGGAAGTCACCCCTCCACTTT
CDR3: CASSFRTGKSPLHF

J: TRBJ1-2
D: -
size: -
V: TRBV5-6
DNA: TGTGCCAGCAGCTTCTCAGGGATTGACTATGGCTACACCTTC
CDR3: CASSFSGIDYGYTF

J: TRBJ1-5
D: TRBD1
size: -
V: TRBV6-5
DNA: TGTGCCAGCCGACAGGGAGACAATCAGCCCCAGCATTTT
CDR3: CASRQGDNQPQHF

J: TRBJ1-2
D: -
size: -
V: TRBV5-4
DNA: TGTGCCAGCAGCTCCCGGGGAGACGGGTCGGACTACACCTTC
CDR3: CASSSRGDGSDYTF

J: TRBJ2-7
D: TRBD1
size: once
V: TRBV12-5
DNA: TGTGCTAGTGGTTTGCAGAGGGGGCGCATCGACGAGCAGTACTTC
CDR3: CASGLQRGRIDEQYF

J: TRBJ2-7
D: -
size: once
V: TRBV7-8
DNA: TGTGCCAGCAGCCCAGACCCTCCAGGTTACGAGCAGTACTTC
CDR3: CASSPDPPGYEQYF

J: TRBJ1-2
D: -
size: once
V: TRBV6-2/TRBV6-3
DNA: TGTGCCAGCAGCTTGACCAGGGATGGCTACACCTTC
CDR3: CASSLTRDGYTF